This T cell receptor (beta chain) was profiled in a study of cytomegalovirus exposure and HLA in healthy donors. Whole-study findings and limits: Many donors shared some public TCRs, even though most TCR sequences were rare.

Turning to this clone: What it binds is unknown.

In the PCR, 60 Vbeta and 13 Jbeta primers were used. Produced via immunoSEQ multiplex PCR; TCRdb's table is partial and in-frame only. The sample contains around 99,000 clones, 60% to 75% of which appear only once. The receptor's source is a man aged 25-40 years in good health and CMV-seronegative. Sequenced sample: PBMCs.

The CDR3 bases are TGCGCCAGCAGCTTGAGTGGACACCCTAACACCGGGGAGCTGTTTTTT. The encoded protein is CASSLSGHPNTGELFF. This chain links TRBV5-1 with TRBJ2-2; tentatively, D is TRBD1 (5 bases). This CDR3 is built from 16 residues. Deletions cut 1 base from V and 2 bases from J, with 12 bases between. In germline, CDR1 is SGHRS, CDR2 YFSETQ.